This T cell receptor (beta chain) originates from a study of spatial heterogeneity in lung cancer. The overall study: Raw sequencing reads included, on average, more than ten appearances of each unique TCR and UMI combination. Findings and limits, study-wide: The study found ubiquitous expanded tumor TCRs in blood more at resection than follow-up.

This clonotype was seen a handful of times. Its antigen is currently unknown. Time point described: sample taken at primary tumor resection. TCRs were sequenced from unsorted whole RNA of tumor, nontumor lung or PBMC. Samples were donated by 72 untreated early-stage non-small cell lung cancer patients. TCR cDNA molecules were tagged individually, and each one carried a unique molecular identifier. Each CDR3 protein gets one entry after TCRdb re-called the 5' RACE reads with MiXCR. The sample has tens of thousands of distinct CDR3 sequences; less than 15% are singletons. The TCR was taken from a male donor with early-stage non-small cell lung cancer. The specimen comprised PBMCs, sampled at surgery.

The CDR3 bases are TGTGCCAGCAGCGTCCGCCCGGACCCGGGAAAGAGCTCCTACAATGAGCAGTTCTTC. This codes for CASSVRPDPGKSSYNEQFF. The V and J genes are TRBV9 and TRBJ2-1; weak D call: TRBD2 (5 bases). The ends were cut back, 2 bases at V and 0 bases at J, with 21 bases in the middle. The CDR3 has 19 amino acids. Germline V gives CDR1 SGDLS, CDR2 YYNGEE.